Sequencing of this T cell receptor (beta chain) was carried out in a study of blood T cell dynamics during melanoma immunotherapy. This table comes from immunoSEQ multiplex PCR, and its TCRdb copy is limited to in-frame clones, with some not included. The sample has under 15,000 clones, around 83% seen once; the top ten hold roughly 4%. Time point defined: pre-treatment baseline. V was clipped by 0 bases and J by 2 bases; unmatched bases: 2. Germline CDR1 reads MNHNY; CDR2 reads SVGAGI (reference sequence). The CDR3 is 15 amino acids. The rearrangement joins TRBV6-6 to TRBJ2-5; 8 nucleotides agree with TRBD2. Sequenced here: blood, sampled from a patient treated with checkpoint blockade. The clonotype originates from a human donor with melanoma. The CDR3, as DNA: TGTGCCAGCAGTTACTCGCGGGGGGCGCAAGAGACCCAGTACTTC. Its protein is CASSYSRGAQETQYF.